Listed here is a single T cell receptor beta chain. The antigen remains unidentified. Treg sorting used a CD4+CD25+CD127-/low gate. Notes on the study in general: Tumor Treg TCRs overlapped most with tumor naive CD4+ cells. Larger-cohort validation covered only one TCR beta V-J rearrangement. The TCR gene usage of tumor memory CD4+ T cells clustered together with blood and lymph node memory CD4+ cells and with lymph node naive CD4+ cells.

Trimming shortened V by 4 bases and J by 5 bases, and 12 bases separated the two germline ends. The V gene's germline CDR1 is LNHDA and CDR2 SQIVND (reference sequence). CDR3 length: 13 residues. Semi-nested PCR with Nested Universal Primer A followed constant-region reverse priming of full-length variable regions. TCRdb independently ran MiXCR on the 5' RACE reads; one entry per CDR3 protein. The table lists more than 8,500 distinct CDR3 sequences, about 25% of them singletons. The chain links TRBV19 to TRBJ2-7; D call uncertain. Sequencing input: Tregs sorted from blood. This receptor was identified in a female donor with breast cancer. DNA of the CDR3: TGTGCCAGTAGTAGCCTAAGTCCGGACGAGCAGTACTTC. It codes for CASSSLSPDEQYF.